The T cell receptor beta chain described here comes from a study of CD8 T cells in ankylosing spondylitis. This clonotype was detected a few times. Via MiXCR, TCRdb re-called the 5' RACE reads, giving one row per CDR3 protein. The repertoire has 25,000 to 35,000 distinct CDR3 sequences, roughly 33% of them found once; the top ten carry roughly 44%. Trimming at V came to 3 bases and at J to 0 bases, leaving 17 bases not matched to a gene. The germline V gene has CDR1 DFQATT and CDR2 SNEGSKA (reference sequence). The CDR3 has 19 residues. The sequence was collected from a male donor with ankylosing spondylitis. The chain has TRBV20-1 and TRBJ2-5; TRBD2 matches 9 bases. Input material: synovial fluid, either unsorted or a sorted T cell fraction (not recorded which). CDR3 in DNA: TGCAGTGCTAGGGACTATCTTTCTTGGCGGGAGGGAGACCAAGAGACCCAGTACTTC. Its protein is CSARDYLSWREGDQETQYF.